This T cell receptor (beta chain) appears in the sequencing data of a study of T cells in localized non-small cell lung cancer. Study observations and caveats: Elevated circulating T cell density in blood was associated with longer overall survival. Adjacent uninvolved lung tissue had the highest T cell clonality, exceeding tumor.

The germline V and J ends were trimmed by 11 bases and 2 bases, with 16 bases remaining between them. CDR1 MNHNS and CDR2 SASEGT come from the germline V gene. The CDR3 consists of 13 residues. A word on this clone: Its cognate antigen is unknown.

Sequencing used immunoSEQ multiplex PCR; TCRdb keeps in-frame clones, though not all of them. Found here are around 70,000 clones, approximately 84% of them singletons; the top ten hold 1.3%. The chain uses TRBV6-1 and TRBJ2-7; the D call may be TRBD1 or TRBD2 (5 bases each). The sequenced sample was peripheral blood, obtained before any cancer treatment. The receptor's source is a female donor at least 60 years old with stage I lung adenocarcinoma. CDR3 in amino acids: CAGNRDPAYEQYF. The CDR3 bases are TGTGCCGGGAACCGGGACCCCGCCTACGAGCAGTACTTC.